A selection of T cell receptor beta chains follows, all from one sample in a study of T-cell memory formation after mild COVID-19. TCRdb fed the 5' RACE reads into MiXCR, producing one record per CDR3 protein. The sample lists about 180,000 distinct CDR3 sequences, approximately 17% occurring once. Sample: PBMCs or a T cell subset sorted from them (not recorded which). The receptor source for this set is a man between 18 and 35 years old who had mild COVID-19 (a few samples of this study predate the infection). Cell type and time point are not known. CDR3s include the opening cysteine and the closing phenylalanine or tryptophan. D genes are given only for firm matches. Expanded clones get a size class; other rows say once, few or many, or leave the size out.

clone_size	j_call	d_call	v_call	cdr3_aa	cdr3_nt
few	TRBJ2-5	-	TRBV7-9	CASSLNQGETQYF	TGTGCCAGCAGCTTAAATCAGGGAGAGACCCAGTACTTC
few	TRBJ2-1	-	TRBV20-1	CSASPFSGEQFF	TGCAGTGCTAGCCCCTTTAGTGGTGAGCAGTTCTTC
-	TRBJ2-5	-	TRBV15	CATSRDRPGVETQYF	TGTGCCACCAGCAGAGATCGGCCGGGGGTAGAGACCCAGTACTTC
-	TRBJ1-3	-	TRBV20-1	CSAVDTSGNTIYF	TGCAGTGCTGTAGACACCTCTGGAAACACCATATATTTT
few	TRBJ2-2	-	TRBV20-1	CSALGKSNTGELFF	TGCAGTGCCCTGGGAAAGTCGAACACCGGGGAGCTGTTTTTT
-	TRBJ2-5	-	TRBV20-1	CSAPTADETQYF	TGCAGTGCTCCGACCGCTGACGAGACCCAGTACTTC
-	TRBJ2-3	TRBD2	TRBV20-1	CSASGSGGFTDTQYF	TGCAGTGCTAGTGGTAGCGGGGGGTTCACAGATACGCAGTATTTT
-	TRBJ1-2	-	TRBV10-3	CAISGQVNYGYTF	TGTGCCATCAGTGGACAGGTTAACTATGGCTACACCTTC
few	TRBJ2-6	-	TRBV6-6	CASTPPRGTGANVLTF	TGTGCCAGCACCCCTCCCCGGGGCACTGGGGCCAACGTCCTGACTTTC
-	TRBJ2-2	-	TRBV5-1	CASSRVDTGELFF	TGCGCCAGCAGCAGGGTGGACACCGGGGAGCTGTTTTTT
few	TRBJ1-6	-	TRBV4-1	CASSQDGLSPLHF	TGCGCCAGCAGCCAAGACGGGCTGTCACCCCTCCACTTT
few	TRBJ2-1	-	TRBV5-1	CASSLVLTSYNEQFF	TGCGCCAGCAGCTTGGTTCTAACCTCTTACAATGAGCAGTTCTTC
-	TRBJ2-1	-	TRBV6-5	CASSPARPYNEQFF	TGTGCCAGCAGTCCAGCAAGACCGTACAATGAGCAGTTCTTC
few	TRBJ2-5	TRBD2	TRBV7-2	CASSPSTLAGQETQYF	TGTGCCAGCAGCCCCTCCACACTAGCGGGGCAAGAGACCCAGTACTTC
-	TRBJ1-4	-	TRBV20-1	CSAPGVVGEKLFF	TGCAGTGCCCCAGGGGTGGTGGGTGAAAAACTGTTTTTT
few	TRBJ2-5	-	TRBV5-6	CASRTTQGFQETQYF	TGTGCCAGCAGGACCACCCAGGGGTTCCAAGAGACCCAGTACTTC
few	TRBJ1-2	-	TRBV6-6	CASSYDGPIYGYTF	TGTGCCAGCAGTTACGATGGACCCATCTATGGCTACACCTTC
-	TRBJ2-2	-	TRBV7-3	CASSLTQGPGELFF	TGTGCCAGCAGCTTAACACAGGGTCCCGGGGAGCTGTTTTTT
few	TRBJ2-3	-	TRBV7-3	CASSLKTIPDTQYF	TGTGCCAGCAGCTTAAAGACCATCCCAGATACGCAGTATTTT
few	TRBJ1-1	-	TRBV6-5	CASSYIGAGGTEAFF	TGTGCCAGCAGTTACATAGGGGCGGGGGGCACTGAAGCTTTCTTT
-	TRBJ1-6	-	TRBV7-8	CASSQGRINSPLHF	TGTGCCAGCAGTCAGGGACGGATCAATTCACCCCTCCACTTT
-	TRBJ1-4	-	TRBV4-3	CASSQGTAGDEKLFF	TGCGCCAGCAGCCAAGGGACTGCCGGGGATGAAAAACTGTTTTTT
-	TRBJ2-3	-	TRBV28	CASTGGREDTQYF	TGTGCCAGCACCGGGGGCCGGGAAGATACGCAGTATTTT
few	TRBJ1-2	TRBD1	TRBV6-6	CASIEQGAVGYTF	TGTGCCAGCATCGAACAGGGGGCTGTTGGCTACACCTTC
few	TRBJ2-7	-	TRBV4-2	CASSQDVSEQYF	TGTGCCAGCAGCCAAGACGTTTCCGAGCAGTACTTC
-	TRBJ2-7	-	TRBV2	CASSEAMHGQYF	TGTGCCAGCAGTGAAGCAATGCACGGGCAGTACTTC
many	TRBJ1-2	TRBD1	TRBV11-2	CASSLLYRTGGRDYGYTF	TGTGCCAGCAGCTTACTTTACAGGACAGGGGGTAGGGACTATGGCTACACCTTC
few	TRBJ2-2	-	TRBV7-2	CASSTTGELFF	TGTGCCAGCAGTACGACCGGGGAGCTGTTTTTT
-	TRBJ1-2	TRBD1	TRBV20-1	CSAKGGTGSRLNTF	TGCAGTGCCAAAGGGGGGACAGGTTCGAGGTTGAACACCTTC
-	TRBJ1-6	-	TRBV7-2	CASSSVGWDNSPLHF	TGTGCCAGCAGCAGCGTTGGGTGGGACAATTCACCCCTCCACTTT
few	TRBJ2-7	-	TRBV5-5	CASSLTSRSLEQYF	TGTGCCAGCAGCTTGACTAGCAGATCCCTCGAGCAGTACTTC
few	TRBJ2-5	TRBD1	TRBV7-2	CASSFGTVETQYF	TGTGCCAGCAGCTTTGGGACAGTAGAGACCCAGTACTTC
-	TRBJ2-1	-	TRBV5-6	CASSLAGTGDEQFF	TGTGCCAGCAGCTTGGCCGGGACGGGGGACGAGCAGTTCTTC
-	TRBJ1-1	TRBD1	TRBV12-5	CASGSGTGLSVNTEAFF	TGTGCTAGTGGTTCCGGGACAGGGTTATCGGTGAACACTGAAGCTTTCTTT
few	TRBJ1-1	TRBD1	TRBV12-3/TRBV12-4	CASSLGGRQGRTEAFF	TGTGCCAGCAGTTTAGGGGGGCGACAGGGTCGTACTGAAGCTTTCTTT